What follows is one T cell receptor (beta chain) and its context. The table lists this clonotype with a few counts. This clone's antigen is unknown. The input lacks base qualities; no much larger clone sits a single base away. This sample was included in a study of CD8 T cells in ankylosing spondylitis (dated by TCRdb to about 2017). A note on the overall study: The study set out to find disease-linked TCR variants by profiling T cell receptor beta repertoires in ankylosing spondylitis patients and healthy donors. In total, the full study cohort was made up of roughly 100 healthy donors and about two dozen ankylosing spondylitis patients. Samples of peripheral blood were taken, and for ankylosing spondylitis patients, synovial fluid was collected as well.

Study-wide conclusions, independent of this receptor: A CD8+ phenotype was shown by the disease-linked clones, which were found at relatively low frequencies in peripheral blood. Blood from ankylosing spondylitis patients appeared to be characterized by a TCR beta motif composed of under ten highly homologous amino acid variants. Some motif variants were previously reported in synovial fluid and blood of reactive arthritis patients, suggesting common disease-initiation mechanisms. Significant enrichment of the disease-linked clones was reported in matched synovial fluid samples from ankylosing spondylitis patients.

Sequencing instrument: Illumina HiSeq 2500. TCR beta libraries were prepared by quantitative 5'-RACE with molecular barcodes. Under the source paper's analysis protocol: Disease-linked TCR variants were identified with a new computational method built on a probabilistic model of VDJ rearrangement. In-frame beta chains were kept once TCRdb had trimmed the public reads at Q25 with fastp and called clones with MiXCR. Rows are unified per CDR3 protein, each entry keeping the most common DNA and genes. The V and J calls here are based on TCRdb, not the publication. The sample has some 700,000 distinct CDR3 sequences on record, over 15% of them singletons. In total, the top ten clones hold around a fifth of the sample. CDR1 and CDR2, per the germline V gene, are MDHEN and SYDVKM. The cysteine opens and the phenylalanine closes a CDR3 of 13 amino acids. Just the 39-base CDR3 DNA is kept, in frame starting at base 1. V is pared back by 5 bases and J by 6 bases, with 10 bases lying between the germline termini.

Sequencing was carried out using blood, either unsorted or a sorted T cell fraction (not recorded which). The TCR was taken from a male donor with ankylosing spondylitis. The chain couples TRBV28 to TRBJ2-2; tentative D gene TRBD1, with 6 bases matching. The nucleotide sequence is given as TGTGCCAGCAGTAACAGGGTATCCGGGGAGCTGTTTTTT. Its protein reads: CASSNRVSGELFF. Where the CDR3 stops, the reference TRBV28 and TRBJ2-2 genes take over; the full variable domain is DVKVTQSSRYLVKRTGEKVFLECVQDMDHENMFWYRQDPGLGLRLIYFSYDVKMKEKGDIPEGYSVSREKKERFSLILESASTNQTSMYLCASSNRVSGELFFGEGSRLTVL.